The 21 T cell receptor beta chains presented below share a single source sample, sequenced in a study of cytomegalovirus exposure and HLA in healthy donors (dated by TCRdb to about 2017). Receptors were amplified or captured by the immunoSEQ multiplex PCR assay. For the multiplex PCR, a mixture combining 60 forward primers for TCR Vbeta segments and 13 reverse primers for TCR Jbeta segments was used. TCRdb stores this immuneACCESS table with in-frame sequences only. Part of the clones is absent; in the studies checked, under half of the shortfall reflects unresolved V genes, and no reason is known for the rest. The sample includes approximately 160,000 clones, with 65% to 90% observed a single time. The leading ten clones occupy more than 1.5% of the sample. Sequencing was carried out using PBMCs. The receptors were sampled from a human donor in good health.

The chain combines TRBV2 with TRBJ1-1; no firm D call. The V end lost 8 bases, the J end lost 4 bases, and 14 bases lay between the germline ends. Germline V gives CDR1 SNHLY, CDR2 FYNNEI. The CDR3 sequence is 13 residues long. The CDR3 loop reads CASAPAGGTEAFF. CDR3 nucleotides: TGTGCCAGCGCGCCCGCGGGCGGCACTGAAGCTTTCTTT.

This clone has more than one count but fewer than ten. The gene calls are TRBV4-1 and TRBJ1-2; 7 bases agree with TRBD1. V dropped 0 bases and J dropped 6; count of bases not matched to a gene: 4. Germline assignment: CDR1 MGHRA and CDR2 YSYEKL. This CDR3 contains 14 residues. The CDR3 DNA reads TGCGCCAGCAGCCAAGAGGGACAGCGAAATGGCTACACCTTC. Amino acids: CASSQEGQRNGYTF.

The gene calls are TRBV15 and TRBJ2-5; D gene unclear. The V gene lost 3 bases and the J gene lost 0 bases, with 11 bases spanning the gap. Per the germline V gene, CDR1 is LNHNV and CDR2 is YYDKDF (reference sequence). This CDR3 is built from 15 residues. For the CDR3, the DNA is TGTGCCACCAGCAGGGGTTACAGAGACCAAGAGACCCAGTACTTC. It codes for CATSRGYRDQETQYF.

The chain has TRBV7-9 and TRBJ2-1; 9 bases are a match to TRBD2. Germline values: CDR1 SEHNR, CDR2 FQNEAQ (reference sequence). CDR3 size: 14 residues. The ends lost 2 bases at V and 8 bases at J; junction bases unmatched: 4. The CDR3 loop reads CASSLLGLAYEQFF. The CDR3, as DNA: TGTGCCAGCAGCTTATTGGGACTAGCATATGAGCAGTTCTTC.

A single count supports this clone. The chain is built from TRBV10-2 and TRBJ2-1; D perhaps matches TRBD1 (5 bases). CDR3 size: 15 residues. V lost 3 bases, J lost 7 bases, and 16 bases lay in between. Germline loops: CDR1 WSHSY, CDR2 SAAADI. In DNA form, the CDR3 reads TGCGCCAGCAGTGACTCTCGGCAGGGCCTGAATGAGCAGTTCTTC. Protein: CASSDSRQGLNEQFF.

V gene TRBV7-9 combines with J gene TRBJ1-2, with a weak D call TRBD1 (6 bases). Germline CDR1 and CDR2: SEHNR and FQNEAQ (reference sequence). Trimming cost V 5 bases and J 2 bases, with 18 bases left between them. The CDR3 runs to 16 residues. The chain's CDR3 is CASSKNRDTYNYGYTF. DNA for the CDR3: TGTGCCAGCAGCAAAAATAGGGACACCTACAACTATGGCTACACCTTC.

This clone was seen a few times. The chain couples TRBV7-8 to TRBJ2-5, with a possible D match to TRBD1 (6 bases). The CDR3 is made up of 15 amino acids. Per the germline V gene, CDR1 is SGHVS and CDR2 is FQNEAQ. V was pared by 5 bases and J by 2 bases, with 15 bases between. The CDR3 region is CASSQPGTRQETQYF. The CDR3 bases are TGTGCCAGCAGCCAGCCCGGGACAAGACAAGAGACCCAGTACTTC.

V usage is TRBV6-5 and J usage is TRBJ2-1, with 10 bases matching TRBD2. CDR1 and CDR2 from the germline V gene are MNHEY and SVGAGI. V gave up 4 bases and J gave up 5 bases; unmatched junction bases: 5. The CDR3 runs to 15 residues. The CDR3 loop is CASSWVAGGDNEQFF. In nucleotides, the CDR3 is TGTGCCAGCAGTTGGGTAGCGGGGGGAGACAATGAGCAGTTCTTC.

CDR3 coding DNA: TGTGCCAGCAGCCGGGACGGGACAGTGTACGAGCAGTACTTC. It is translated as CASSRDGTVYEQYF. This chain connects TRBV6-6 to TRBJ2-7, with 7 positions matching TRBD1. The CDR3 runs to 14 residues. The trim removed 6 bases at V and 4 bases at J, leaving 9 bases unmatched. CDR1 and CDR2 (germline): MNHNY, SVGAGI (reference sequence).

The chain uses TRBV10-3 and TRBJ2-3; the D gene is possibly TRBD1 (6 bases). Germline V gives CDR1 ENHRY, CDR2 SYGVKD. V was pared by 3 bases and J by 6 bases, with 22 bases between. The CDR3 runs 17 residues. The CDR3 DNA sequence: TGTGCCATCAGTGACCTTGACCAGACAGGATCATTTGATACGCAGTATTTT. It translates to CAISDLDQTGSFDTQYF.

The rearrangement uses TRBV7-9 and TRBJ2-5; 10 nucleotides align to TRBD1. V gave up 8 bases and J gave up 7 bases; unmatched junction bases: 10. The CDR3 runs 14 residues. CDR1 and CDR2 (germline): SEHNR, FQNEAQ (reference sequence). The CDR3 reads CASGRRDRGGTQYF. Here the CDR3 DNA reads TGTGCCAGCGGACGCCGGGACAGGGGTGGGACCCAGTACTTC.

The chain couples TRBV27 to TRBJ1-3, with D possibly TRBD1 on 6 matching bases. The CDR3 covers 17 residues. Trimming removed 5 bases from V and 0 bases from J, with 17 bases in between. CDR1 and CDR2 from the germline V gene are MNHEY and SMNVEV (reference sequence). CDR3 loop: CASSPHPGQISGNTIYF. DNA for the CDR3: TGTGCCAGCAGTCCCCATCCGGGACAAATCTCTGGAAACACCATATATTTT.

The chain has TRBV6-1 and TRBJ1-1; D is unclear. Germline CDR1 MNHNS, CDR2 SASEGT. V lost 2 bases and J lost 2, with 9 bases in between. This CDR3 has 14 amino acids. CDR3 residues: CASSETWANTEAFF. The CDR3 bases are TGTGCCAGCAGTGAAACCTGGGCTAACACTGAAGCTTTCTTT.

The chain's CDR3 is CASSSEGLGGEQFF. The CDR3 coding sequence is TGTGCCAGCAGCTCGGAGGGACTCGGGGGTGAGCAGTTCTTC. This chain links TRBV7-2 with TRBJ2-1; tentatively, D is TRBD2 (6 bases). Trimming stripped 4 bases from V and 9 bases from J, with 16 bases between. Germline loops: CDR1 SGHTA, CDR2 FQGNSA. This CDR3 region has 14 residues.

The chain carries TRBV7-2 and TRBJ2-7; 10 bases are shared with TRBD1. CDR3 size: 15 residues. The trim removed 3 bases at V and 3 bases at J, leaving 5 bases unmatched. From germline, CDR1 is SGHTA and CDR2 FQGNSA. CDR3 protein: CASSLRDRGDYEQYF. The CDR3 nucleotides are TGTGCCAGCAGCTTGCGGGACAGGGGAGACTACGAGCAGTACTTC.

The chain has TRBV4-3 and TRBJ2-7; 9 nucleotides align to TRBD1. After removal of 3 bases from V and 4 bases from J, the junction contained 4 bases not matched to a gene. In germline, CDR1 is LGHNA, CDR2 YSLEER. The CDR3 contains 14 residues. The CDR3 loop reads CASSQRDREYEQYF. The CDR3 DNA reads as TGCGCCAGCAGCCAGAGGGACAGGGAGTACGAGCAGTACTTC.

CDR3: CASSDSGSGNTIYF. Written as DNA, the CDR3 is TGTGCCAGCAGTGACTCAGGGTCTGGAAACACCATATATTTT. V and J are TRBV25-1 and TRBJ1-3, with D tentatively TRBD1 (5 bases). Looked up from germline, CDR1 is MGHDK and CDR2 is SYGVNS. The CDR3 has 14 amino acids. Trimming took 3 bases from V and 1 from J, leaving 7 bases between them.

The chain joins TRBV7-6 to TRBJ1-6; D might be TRBD1 (5 bases). Looked up from germline, CDR1 is SGHVS and CDR2 is FNYEAQ. The CDR3 loop spans 15 amino acids. V dropped 5 bases and J dropped 8 bases, with 16 bases sitting between them. CDR3 sequence reads: CASSANTGPYSPLHF. The DNA of the CDR3 is TGTGCCAGCAGCGCCAATACAGGACCTTATTCACCCCTCCACTTT.

As regards this clone: Other DNA variants within this sample encode the same CDR3. The chain carries TRBV9 and TRBJ2-1; the match to TRBD2 covers 7 bases. Germline V lookup: CDR1 SGDLS, CDR2 YYNGEE. Unmatched junction bases numbered 3, after V lost 0 bases and J lost 3 bases. This CDR3 spans 15 amino acids. In nucleotides, the CDR3 is TGTGCCAGCAGCGTAGTGCCTAGCGGCTACAATGAGCAGTTCTTC. Protein product: CASSVVPSGYNEQFF.

The chain has TRBV4-1 and TRBJ2-1, with TRBD2 matching over 11 bases. Germline assignment: CDR1 MGHRA and CDR2 YSYEKL. The V and J ends lost 0 bases and 6 bases, in that order; junction bases with no gene match: 7. There are 17 residues in the CDR3. In nucleotides, the CDR3 is TGCGCCAGCAGCCAAGATCCACTAGCGGGGGTCATCAATGAGCAGTTCTTC. Protein product: CASSQDPLAGVINEQFF.

J is TRBJ1-1 and V is TRBV6-1, with no clear D. Trimming took off 10 bases at V and 5 bases at J, with 8 bases between the two ends. The CDR3 contains 10 residues. Per the germline V gene, CDR1 is MNHNS and CDR2 is SASEGT. CDR3 loop: CATGRTEAFF. The CDR3 nucleotides read TGTGCCACTGGGAGGACTGAAGCTTTCTTT.